This TCR beta chain was sequenced in a study of T cells after yellow fever vaccination. This clonotype has a handful of counts. One entry per CDR3 protein results from TCRdb running MiXCR on the 5' RACE reads. The sample includes nearly 550,000 distinct CDR3 sequences, approximately 21% seen only once; the top ten take about 13%. This specimen consisted of PBMCs, obtained 15 days after the yellow fever booster vaccination. The receptor was derived from a man aged 25 to 40 who received the YFV17D yellow fever vaccine.

The CDR3, as DNA: TGCAGTGACCAGGAAAGCGGGAATTGGTACAATGAGCAGTTCTTC. Protein: CSDQESGNWYNEQFF. The chain uses TRBV20-1 and TRBJ2-1, with 7 bases fitting TRBD2. The CDR3 spans 15 residues. V dropped 7 bases and J dropped 4; count of bases not matched to a gene: 13. CDR1 DFQATT and CDR2 SNEGSKA come from the germline V gene (reference sequence).